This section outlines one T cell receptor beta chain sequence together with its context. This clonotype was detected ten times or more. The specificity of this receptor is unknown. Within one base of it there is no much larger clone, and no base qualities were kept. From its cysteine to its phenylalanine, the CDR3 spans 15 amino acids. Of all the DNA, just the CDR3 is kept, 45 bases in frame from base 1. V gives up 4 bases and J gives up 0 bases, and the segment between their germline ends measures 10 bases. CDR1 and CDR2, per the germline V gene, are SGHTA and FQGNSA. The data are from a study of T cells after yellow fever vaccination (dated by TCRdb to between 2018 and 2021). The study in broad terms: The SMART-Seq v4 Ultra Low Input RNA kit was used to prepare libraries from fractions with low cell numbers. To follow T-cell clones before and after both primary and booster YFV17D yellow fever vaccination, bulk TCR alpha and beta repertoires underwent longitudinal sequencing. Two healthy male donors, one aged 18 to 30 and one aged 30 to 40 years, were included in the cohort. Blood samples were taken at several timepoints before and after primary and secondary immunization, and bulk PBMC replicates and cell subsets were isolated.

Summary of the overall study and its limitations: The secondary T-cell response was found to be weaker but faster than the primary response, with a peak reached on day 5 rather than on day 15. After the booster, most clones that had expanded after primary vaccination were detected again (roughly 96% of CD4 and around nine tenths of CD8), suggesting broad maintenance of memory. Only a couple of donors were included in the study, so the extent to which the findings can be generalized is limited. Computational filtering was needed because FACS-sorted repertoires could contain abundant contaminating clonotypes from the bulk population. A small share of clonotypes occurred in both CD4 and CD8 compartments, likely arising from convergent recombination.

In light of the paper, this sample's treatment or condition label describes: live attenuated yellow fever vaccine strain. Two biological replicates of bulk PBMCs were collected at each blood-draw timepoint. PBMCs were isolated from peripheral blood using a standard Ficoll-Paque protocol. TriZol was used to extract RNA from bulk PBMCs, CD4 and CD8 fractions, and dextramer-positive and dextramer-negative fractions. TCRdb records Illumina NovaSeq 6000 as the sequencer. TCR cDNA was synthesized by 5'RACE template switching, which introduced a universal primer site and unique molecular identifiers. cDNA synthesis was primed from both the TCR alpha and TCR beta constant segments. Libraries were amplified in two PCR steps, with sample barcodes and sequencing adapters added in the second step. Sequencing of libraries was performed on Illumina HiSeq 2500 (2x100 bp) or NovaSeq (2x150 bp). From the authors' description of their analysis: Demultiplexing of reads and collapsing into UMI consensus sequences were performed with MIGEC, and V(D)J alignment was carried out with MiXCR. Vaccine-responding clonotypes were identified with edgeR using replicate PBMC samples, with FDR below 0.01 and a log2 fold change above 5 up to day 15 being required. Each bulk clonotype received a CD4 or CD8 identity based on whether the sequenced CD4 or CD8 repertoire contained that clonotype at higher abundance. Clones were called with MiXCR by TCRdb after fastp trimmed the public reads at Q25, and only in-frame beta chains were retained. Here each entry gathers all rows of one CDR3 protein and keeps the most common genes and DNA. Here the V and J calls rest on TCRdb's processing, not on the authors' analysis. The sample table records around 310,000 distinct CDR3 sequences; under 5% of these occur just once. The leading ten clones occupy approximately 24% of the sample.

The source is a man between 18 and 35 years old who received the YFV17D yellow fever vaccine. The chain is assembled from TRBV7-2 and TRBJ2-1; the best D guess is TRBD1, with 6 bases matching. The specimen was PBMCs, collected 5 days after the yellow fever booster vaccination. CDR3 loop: CASSSVRGSYNEQFF. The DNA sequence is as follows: TGTGCCAGCAGCTCGGTCAGGGGCTCCTACAATGAGCAGTTCTTC.